One sample yielded the 5 T cell receptor beta chains listed below, sequenced in a study of cytomegalovirus exposure and HLA in healthy donors. PCR amplification relied on 60 Vbeta primers (plus 13 Jbeta primers). Produced via immunoSEQ multiplex PCR; TCRdb's table is partial and in-frame only. Among fewer than 150,000 clones listed, approximately 83% were seen once. Sequenced input: PBMCs. The receptors were sampled from a man between 40 and 49 years old in good health and CMV-seropositive.

V and J are TRBV19 and TRBJ1-6; possible D gene TRBD1, 5 bases. The CDR3 is made up of 16 amino acids. V gave up 3 bases and J gave up 9 bases, with 18 bases separating them. The V gene's germline CDR1 is LNHDA and CDR2 SQIVND (reference sequence). CDR3 sequence (DNA): TGTGCCAGTAGTATGACCCCGGCAGGGAAGGGTTCACCCCTCCACTTT. It is translated as CASSMTPAGKGSPLHF.

This chain connects TRBV19 to TRBJ2-3; TRBD2 matches at 13 bases. Germline-derived CDR1 and CDR2 are LNHDA and SQIVND (reference sequence). The CDR3 covers 17 residues. V was pared by 4 bases and J by 2 bases, with 6 bases of the junction left unmatched. The CDR3 coding sequence is TGTGCCAGTAGTACTCCGGGACTAGCGGGGCACACAGATACGCAGTATTTT. Protein: CASSTPGLAGHTDTQYF.

In its sample, this clone was seen once. V is TRBV6-6 and J is TRBJ1-1; TRBD1 aligns across 8 bases. The trim removed 5 bases at V and 10 bases at J, leaving 9 bases unmatched. This CDR3 comprises 13 residues. The germline V gene encodes CDR1 MNHNY and CDR2 SVGAGI (reference sequence). The CDR3 spells CASSTPGQALAFF. The CDR3 DNA follows: TGTGCCAGCAGTACGCCGGGACAGGCGCTAGCTTTCTTT.

The J gene is TRBJ1-1, the V gene TRBV19; 9 bases map to TRBD1. J lost 5 bases, V lost 7 bases, and 5 bases had no gene match. CDR3 length: 13 amino acids. In germline, CDR1 is LNHDA, CDR2 SQIVND (reference sequence). DNA of the CDR3: TGTGCCAGTAATGGACAGGGGTGGACTGAAGCTTTCTTT. The encoded protein is CASNGQGWTEAFF.

This clone appeared once. The chain employs TRBV9 and TRBJ1-2; D uncertain. Germline-derived CDR1 and CDR2 are SGDLS and YYNGEE. The CDR3 contains 12 residues. V was pared by 7 bases and J by 3 bases, with 10 bases between. The CDR3 region has the DNA TGTGCCAGCCGAACGAGGGACTATGGCTACACCTTC. It is translated as CASRTRDYGYTF.